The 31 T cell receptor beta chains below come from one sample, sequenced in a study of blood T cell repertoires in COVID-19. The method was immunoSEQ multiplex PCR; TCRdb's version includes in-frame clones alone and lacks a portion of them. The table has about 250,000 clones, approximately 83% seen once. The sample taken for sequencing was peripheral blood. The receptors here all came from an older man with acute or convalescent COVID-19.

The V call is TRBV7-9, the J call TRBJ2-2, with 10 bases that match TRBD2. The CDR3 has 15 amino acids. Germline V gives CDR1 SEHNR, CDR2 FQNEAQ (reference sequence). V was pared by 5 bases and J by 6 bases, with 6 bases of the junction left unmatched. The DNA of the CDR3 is TGTGCCAGCAGCATCAGCGGGGGGGCCGCCGGGGAGCTGTTTTTT. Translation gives CASSISGGAAGELFF.

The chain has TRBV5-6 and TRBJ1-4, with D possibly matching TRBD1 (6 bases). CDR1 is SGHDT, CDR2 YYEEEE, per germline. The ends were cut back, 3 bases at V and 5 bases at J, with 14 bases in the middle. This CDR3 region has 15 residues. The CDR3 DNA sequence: TGTGCCAGCAGCTGGCTAGGGGGACCGAATGAAAAACTGTTTTTT. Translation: CASSWLGGPNEKLFF. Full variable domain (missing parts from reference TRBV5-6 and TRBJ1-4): DAGVTQSPTHLIKTRGQQVTLRCSPKSGHDTVSWYQQALGQGPQFIFQYYEEEERQRGNFPDRFSGHQFPNYSSELNVNALLLGDSALYLCASSWLGGPNEKLFFGSGTQLSVL.

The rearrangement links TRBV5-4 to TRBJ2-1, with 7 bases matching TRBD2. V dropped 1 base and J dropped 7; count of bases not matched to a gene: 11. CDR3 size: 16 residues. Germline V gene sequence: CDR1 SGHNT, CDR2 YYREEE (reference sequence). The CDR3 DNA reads TGTGCCAGCAGCTTGAAGACTCTAGCGGTCAAAAATGAGCAGTTCTTC. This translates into CASSLKTLAVKNEQFF.

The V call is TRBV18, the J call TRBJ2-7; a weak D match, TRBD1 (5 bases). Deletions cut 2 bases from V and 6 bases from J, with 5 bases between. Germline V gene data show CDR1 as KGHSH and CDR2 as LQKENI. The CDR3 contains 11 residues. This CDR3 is CASSPGAEQYF. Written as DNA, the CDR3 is TGTGCCAGCTCACCAGGGGCCGAGCAGTACTTC.

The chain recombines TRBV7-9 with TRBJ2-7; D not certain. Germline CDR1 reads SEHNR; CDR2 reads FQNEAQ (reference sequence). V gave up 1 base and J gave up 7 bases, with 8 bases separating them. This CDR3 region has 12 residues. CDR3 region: CASSLDLWEQYF. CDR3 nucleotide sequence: TGTGCCAGCAGCTTAGATCTATGGGAGCAGTACTTC.

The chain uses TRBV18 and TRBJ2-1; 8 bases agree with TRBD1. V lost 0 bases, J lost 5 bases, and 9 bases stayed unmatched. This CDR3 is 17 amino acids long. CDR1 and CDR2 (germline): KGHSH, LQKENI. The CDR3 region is CASSPPGRGPKNNEQFF. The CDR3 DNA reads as TGTGCCAGCTCACCACCGGGCAGGGGGCCGAAAAACAATGAGCAGTTCTTC.

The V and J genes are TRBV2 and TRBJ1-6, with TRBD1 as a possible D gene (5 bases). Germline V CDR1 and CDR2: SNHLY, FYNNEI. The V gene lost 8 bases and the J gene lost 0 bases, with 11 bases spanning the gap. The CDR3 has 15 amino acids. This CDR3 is CASRGGSSYNSPLHF. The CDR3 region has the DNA TGTGCCAGCCGGGGGGGGAGCTCCTATAATTCACCCCTCCACTTT. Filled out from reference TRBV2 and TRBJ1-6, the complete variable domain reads EPEVTQTPSHQVTQMGQEVILRCVPISNHLYFYWYRQILGQKVEFLVSFYNNEISEKSEIFDDQFSVERPDGSNFTLKIRSTKLEDSAMYFCASRGGSSYNSPLHFGNGTRLTVT.

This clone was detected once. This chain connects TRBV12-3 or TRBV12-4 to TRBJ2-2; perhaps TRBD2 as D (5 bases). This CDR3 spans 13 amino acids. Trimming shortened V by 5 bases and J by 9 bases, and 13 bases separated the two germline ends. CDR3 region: CASSGSMWRELFF. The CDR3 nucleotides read TGTGCCAGCAGTGGGAGTATGTGGAGGGAGCTGTTTTTT.

The chain's CDR3 is CASSILAGTAAEQYF. In nucleotides, the CDR3 is TGTGCCAGTAGTATATTGGCCGGGACAGCGGCCGAGCAGTACTTC. This chain links TRBV19 with TRBJ2-7; 7 bases align to TRBD1. This CDR3 is built from 15 residues. V lost 2 bases, J lost 6 bases, and 10 bases stayed unmatched. Germline V gene lookup returns CDR1 LNHDA and CDR2 SQIVND (reference sequence).

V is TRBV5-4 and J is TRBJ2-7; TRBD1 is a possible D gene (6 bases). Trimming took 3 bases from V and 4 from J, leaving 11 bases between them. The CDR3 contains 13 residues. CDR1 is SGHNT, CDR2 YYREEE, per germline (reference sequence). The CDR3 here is CASSSYRDYEQYF. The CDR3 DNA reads TGTGCCAGCAGCTCTTACAGGGATTACGAGCAGTACTTC.

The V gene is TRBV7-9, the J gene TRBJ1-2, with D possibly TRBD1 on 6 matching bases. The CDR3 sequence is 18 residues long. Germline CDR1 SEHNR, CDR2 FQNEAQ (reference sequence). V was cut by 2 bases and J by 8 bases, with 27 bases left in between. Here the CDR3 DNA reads TGTGCCAGCAGCTTATTTGGCAGGGGCCTCCGGTGGGACGAAGGCTACACCTTC. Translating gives CASSLFGRGLRWDEGYTF.

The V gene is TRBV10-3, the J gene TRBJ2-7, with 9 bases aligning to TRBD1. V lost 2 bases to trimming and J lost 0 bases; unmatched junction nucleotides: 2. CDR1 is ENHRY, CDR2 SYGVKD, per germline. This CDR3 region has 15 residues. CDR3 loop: CAISEDRGGSYEQYF. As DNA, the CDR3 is TGTGCCATCAGTGAGGACAGGGGGGGCTCCTACGAGCAGTACTTC.

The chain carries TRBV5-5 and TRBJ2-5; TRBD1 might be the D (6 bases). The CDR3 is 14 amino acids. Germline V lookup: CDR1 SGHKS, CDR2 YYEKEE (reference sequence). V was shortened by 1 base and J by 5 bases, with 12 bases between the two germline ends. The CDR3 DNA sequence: TGTGCCAGCAGCTTGTCCGGGACAAGCGAGACCCAGTACTTC. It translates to CASSLSGTSETQYF.

The DNA for the CDR3 is TGTGCCAGTAGTATTGCTGGGGGCGGCGAGCAGTACTTC. It encodes CASSIAGGGEQYF. The chain couples TRBV19 to TRBJ2-7; a weak D match, TRBD1 (6 bases). CDR1 is LNHDA and CDR2 is SQIVND in the germline V gene (reference sequence). Trimming shortened V by 3 bases and J by 6 bases, and 12 bases separated the two germline ends. The CDR3 runs to 13 residues.

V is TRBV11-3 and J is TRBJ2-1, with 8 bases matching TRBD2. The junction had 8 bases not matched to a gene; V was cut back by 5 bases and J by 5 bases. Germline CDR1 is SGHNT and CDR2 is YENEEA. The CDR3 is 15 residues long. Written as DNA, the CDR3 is TGTGCCAGCAGCCCCAGGCGGGGGGCGAACAATGAGCAGTTCTTC. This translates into CASSPRRGANNEQFF.

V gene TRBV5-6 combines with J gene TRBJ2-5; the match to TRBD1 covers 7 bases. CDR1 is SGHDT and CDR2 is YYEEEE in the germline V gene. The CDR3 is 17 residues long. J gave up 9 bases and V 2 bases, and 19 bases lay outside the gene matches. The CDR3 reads CASSFYLTGTELAAQYF. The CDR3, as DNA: TGTGCCAGCAGCTTTTATTTGACCGGGACAGAACTCGCGGCCCAGTACTTC.

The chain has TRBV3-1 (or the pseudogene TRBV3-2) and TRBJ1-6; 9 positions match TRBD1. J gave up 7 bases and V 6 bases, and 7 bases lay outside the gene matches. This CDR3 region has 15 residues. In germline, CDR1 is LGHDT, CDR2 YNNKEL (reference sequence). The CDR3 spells CASRHRDRENSPLHF. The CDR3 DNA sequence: TGTGCCAGCAGGCACCGGGACAGGGAGAATTCACCCCTCCACTTT.

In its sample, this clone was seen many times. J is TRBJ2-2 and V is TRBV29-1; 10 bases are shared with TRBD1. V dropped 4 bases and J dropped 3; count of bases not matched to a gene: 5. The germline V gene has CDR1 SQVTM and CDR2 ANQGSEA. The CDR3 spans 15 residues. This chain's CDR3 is CSVAGTGADTGELFF. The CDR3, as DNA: TGCAGCGTTGCCGGGACAGGGGCAGACACCGGGGAGCTGTTTTTT.

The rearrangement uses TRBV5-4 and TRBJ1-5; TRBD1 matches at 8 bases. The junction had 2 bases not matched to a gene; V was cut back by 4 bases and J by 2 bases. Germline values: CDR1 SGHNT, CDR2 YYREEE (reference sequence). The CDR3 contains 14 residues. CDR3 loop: CASSPGQGNQPQHF. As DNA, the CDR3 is TGTGCCAGCAGCCCGGGACAGGGCAATCAGCCCCAGCATTTT.

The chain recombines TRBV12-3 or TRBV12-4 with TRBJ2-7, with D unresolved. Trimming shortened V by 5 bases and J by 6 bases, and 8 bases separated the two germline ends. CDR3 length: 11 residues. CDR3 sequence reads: CASSTSIEQYF. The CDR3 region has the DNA TGTGCCAGCAGTACATCGATCGAGCAGTACTTC.

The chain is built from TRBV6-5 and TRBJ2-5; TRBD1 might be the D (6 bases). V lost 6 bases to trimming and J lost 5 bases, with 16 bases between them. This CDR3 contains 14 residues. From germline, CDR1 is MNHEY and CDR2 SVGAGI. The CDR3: CASRGQGKGETQYF. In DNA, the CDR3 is TGTGCCAGCAGGGGGCAGGGGAAAGGCGAGACCCAGTACTTC.

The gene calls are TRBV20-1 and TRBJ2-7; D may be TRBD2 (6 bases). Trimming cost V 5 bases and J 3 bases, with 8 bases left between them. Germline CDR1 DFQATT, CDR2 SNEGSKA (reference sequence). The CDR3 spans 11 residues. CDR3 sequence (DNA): TGCAGTGCTCTTAGCGGCTACGAGCAGTACTTC. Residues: CSALSGYEQYF.

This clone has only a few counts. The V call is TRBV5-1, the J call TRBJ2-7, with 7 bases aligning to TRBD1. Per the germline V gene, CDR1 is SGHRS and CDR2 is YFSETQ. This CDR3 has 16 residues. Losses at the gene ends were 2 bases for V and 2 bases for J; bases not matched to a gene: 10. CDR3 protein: CASSFYRDSRPYEQYF. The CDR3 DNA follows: TGCGCCAGCAGCTTCTACCGGGACAGCCGTCCCTACGAGCAGTACTTC.

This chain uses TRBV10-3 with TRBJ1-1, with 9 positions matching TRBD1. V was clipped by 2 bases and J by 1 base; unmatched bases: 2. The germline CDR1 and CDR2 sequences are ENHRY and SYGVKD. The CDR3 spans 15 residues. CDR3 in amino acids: CAISEPGQGNTEAFF. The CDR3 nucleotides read TGTGCCATCAGTGAGCCGGGACAGGGGAACACTGAAGCTTTCTTT.

Here the CDR3 DNA reads TGCGCCAGCAGCTTGGGAGGGGGCACCGCAGATACGCAGTATTTT. Its protein is CASSLGGGTADTQYF. The V gene is TRBV5-1, the J gene TRBJ2-3; 7 bases fit TRBD1. Germline V CDR1 and CDR2: SGHRS, YFSETQ. This CDR3 is built from 15 residues. Germline trimming cut 0 bases from V and 4 bases from J; bases unmatched to any gene: 5.

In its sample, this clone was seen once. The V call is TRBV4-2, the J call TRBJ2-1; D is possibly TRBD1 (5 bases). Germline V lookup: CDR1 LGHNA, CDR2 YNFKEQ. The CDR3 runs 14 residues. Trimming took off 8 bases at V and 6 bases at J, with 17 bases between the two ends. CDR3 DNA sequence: TGTGCCAGCCCTTTCGATCCTGGGGCCAATGAGCAGTTCTTC. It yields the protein CASPFDPGANEQFF.

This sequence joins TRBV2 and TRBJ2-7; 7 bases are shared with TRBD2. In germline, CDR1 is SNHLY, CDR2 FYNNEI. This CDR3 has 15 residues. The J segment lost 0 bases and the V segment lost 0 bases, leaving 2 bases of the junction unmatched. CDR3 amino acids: CASSEAREGSYEQYF. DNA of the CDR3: TGTGCCAGCAGTGAAGCAAGGGAGGGCTCCTACGAGCAGTACTTC. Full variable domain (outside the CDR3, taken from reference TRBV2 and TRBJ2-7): EPEVTQTPSHQVTQMGQEVILRCVPISNHLYFYWYRQILGQKVEFLVSFYNNEISEKSEIFDDQFSVERPDGSNFTLKIRSTKLEDSAMYFCASSEAREGSYEQYFGPGTRLTVT.

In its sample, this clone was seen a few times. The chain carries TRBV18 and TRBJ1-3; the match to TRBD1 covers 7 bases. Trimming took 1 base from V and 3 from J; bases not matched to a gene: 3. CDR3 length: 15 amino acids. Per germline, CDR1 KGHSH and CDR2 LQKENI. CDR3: CASSPRRGLGNTIYF. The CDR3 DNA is TGTGCCAGCTCACCACGAAGGGGGCTTGGAAACACCATATATTTT.

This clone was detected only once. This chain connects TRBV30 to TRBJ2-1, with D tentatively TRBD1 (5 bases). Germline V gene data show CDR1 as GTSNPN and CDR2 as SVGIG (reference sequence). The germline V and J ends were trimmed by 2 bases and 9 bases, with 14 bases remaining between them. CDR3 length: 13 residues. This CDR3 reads CAWSIKGLGEQFF. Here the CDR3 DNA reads TGTGCCTGGAGTATAAAGGGGTTGGGTGAGCAGTTCTTC.

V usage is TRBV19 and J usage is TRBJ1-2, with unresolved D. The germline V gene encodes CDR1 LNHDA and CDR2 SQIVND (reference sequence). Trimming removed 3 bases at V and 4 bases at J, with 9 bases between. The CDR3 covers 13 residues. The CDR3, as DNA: TGTGCCAGTAGTATCGGACTAAGCTATGGCTACACCTTC. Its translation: CASSIGLSYGYTF. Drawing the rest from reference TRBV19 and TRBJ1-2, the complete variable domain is DGGITQSPKYLFRKEGQNVTLSCEQNLNHDAMYWYRQDPGQGLRLIYYSQIVNDFQKGDIAEGYSVSREKKESFPLTVTSAQKNPTAFYLCASSIGLSYGYTFGSGTRLTVV.

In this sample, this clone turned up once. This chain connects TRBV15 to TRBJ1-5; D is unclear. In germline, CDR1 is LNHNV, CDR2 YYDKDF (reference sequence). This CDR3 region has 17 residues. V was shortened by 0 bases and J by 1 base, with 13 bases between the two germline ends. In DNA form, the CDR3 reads TGTGCCACCAGCAGAGATCGGGCGGGTAGGAGCAATCAGCCCCAGCATTTT. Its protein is CATSRDRAGRSNQPQHF.